This T cell receptor (beta chain) was captured in a study of T cell responses to AZD1222 COVID-19 vaccine. Across the whole study: Doses given second, at about 4 or about 12 weeks, were pooled.

CDR1 is SGDLS and CDR2 is YYNGEE in the germline V gene. The CDR3 runs 14 residues. V lost 0 bases, J lost 7 bases, and 10 bases lay in between. Findings and limits, study-wide: Repertoires were sampled only after the peak T cell response. Regions 160-218 and 743-854 dominated among vaccine-associated CD4 TCRs spanning spike. An increase in Spike-specific TCR breadth and depth was observed after two AZD1222 doses.

The data were produced by immunoSEQ multiplex PCR, yet TCRdb's version contains in-frame clones alone and is incomplete. The data show some 120,000 clones, approximately 87% seen once. About this clone: As yet, its antigen is unknown.

The chain recombines TRBV9 with TRBJ1-4; D might be TRBD1 (6 bases). Material: peripheral blood, obtained on day 0 of AZD1222 vaccination. The source of this sequence is an adult in good health. The CDR3 bases are TGTGCCAGCAGCGTAGGGACAGTTGGTGAAAAACTGTTTTTT. Amino acids: CASSVGTVGEKLFF.